The 17 T cell receptor beta chains listed next were all sequenced from one sample in a study of identifying expanded T cells in peripheral blood. Here immunoSEQ multiplex PCR was the method, and the copy in TCRdb shows in-frame clones only, minus some. In the table there are about 90,000 clones, 75% to 90% of which are singletons. Material: blood. Receptors originate from a person aged 18 to 75 in good health.

The chain employs TRBV11-1 and TRBJ2-3; D may correspond to TRBD1 or TRBD2 (5 bases each). The CDR3 extends over 15 amino acids. The germline V and J ends were trimmed by 7 bases and 0 bases, with 14 bases remaining between them. In germline, CDR1 is SGHAT, CDR2 FQDESV (reference sequence). The CDR3 is CASTSRGLSTDTQYF. CDR3 DNA: TGTGCCAGCACCTCACGGGGCCTTAGCACAGATACGCAGTATTTT.

This clone has a single count. The V gene is TRBV10-3, the J gene TRBJ1-1, with a tentative D call TRBD1 (5 bases). This CDR3 spans 16 amino acids. Per the germline V gene, CDR1 is ENHRY and CDR2 is SYGVKD. Deletions cut 3 bases from V and 4 bases from J, with 18 bases between. The CDR3 region has the DNA TGTGCCATCAGTGACTACGGGACGGGGCGAGGCACTGAAGCTTTCTTT. It specifies CAISDYGTGRGTEAFF.

This rearrangement joins TRBV4-3 to TRBJ1-1; unclear D gene. Germline V gene data show CDR1 as LGHNA and CDR2 as YSLEER. The CDR3 contains 16 residues. The V and J ends lost 1 base and 2 bases respectively, with 14 bases between them. The CDR3 loop reads CASSQVYTPTNTEAFF. The CDR3 bases are TGCGCCAGCAGCCAAGTGTATACACCAACTAACACTGAAGCTTTCTTT.

The chain combines TRBV2 with TRBJ1-2; tentatively, D is TRBD1 (5 bases). Trimming removed 9 bases from V and 0 bases from J, with 14 bases in between. This CDR3 comprises 14 residues. Germline CDR1 is SNHLY and CDR2 is FYNNEI. DNA for the CDR3: TGTGCCAGTTTCAGGGTGGAGGCTAACTATGGCTACACCTTC. Protein product: CASFRVEANYGYTF. Using reference TRBV2 and TRBJ1-2 for the parts outside the CDR3, the full variable domain is EPEVTQTPSHQVTQMGQEVILRCVPISNHLYFYWYRQILGQKVEFLVSFYNNEISEKSEIFDDQFSVERPDGSNFTLKIRSTKLEDSAMYFCASFRVEANYGYTFGSGTRLTVV.

The rearrangement links TRBV7-2 to TRBJ2-2; D ambiguous. V lost 5 bases to trimming and J lost 1 base, with 5 bases between them. CDR3 length: 13 residues. Germline-derived CDR1 and CDR2 are SGHTA and FQGNSA. The DNA for the CDR3 is TGTGCCAGCAGCCGTCAGAACACCGGGGAGCTGTTTTTT. It yields the protein CASSRQNTGELFF.

This clone was counted once. The genes are TRBV5-6 and TRBJ2-7, with D possibly called TRBD1 or TRBD2 (5 bases each). Germline CDR1 reads SGHDT; CDR2 reads YYEEEE. The CDR3 has 16 residues. Trimming removed 3 bases from V and 3 bases from J, with 19 bases in between. The CDR3 region has the DNA TGTGCCAGCAGCTCGGACATCGAGGGTTCAGGCTACGAGCAGTACTTC. It translates to CASSSDIEGSGYEQYF. Filled out from reference TRBV5-6 and TRBJ2-7, the complete variable domain reads DAGVTQSPTHLIKTRGQQVTLRCSPKSGHDTVSWYQQALGQGPQFIFQYYEEEERQRGNFPDRFSGHQFPNYSSELNVNALLLGDSALYLCASSSDIEGSGYEQYFGPGTRLTVT.

The chain joins TRBV28 to TRBJ1-5; D perhaps matches TRBD1 (5 bases). The CDR3 has 15 residues. Germline V CDR1 and CDR2: MDHEN, SYDVKM. The V and J ends lost 2 bases and 1 base respectively, with 9 bases between them. The DNA for the CDR3 is TGTGCCAGCAGTTTAGATGGGGGAAGCAATCAGCCCCAGCATTTT. Translated: CASSLDGGSNQPQHF.

The chain recombines TRBV4-3 with TRBJ1-5; no reliable D call. This CDR3 has 15 amino acids. Looked up from germline, CDR1 is LGHNA and CDR2 is YSLEER. The ends were cut back, 4 bases at V and 1 base at J, with 11 bases in the middle. The CDR3 reads CASSPVPGSNQPQHF. CDR3 coding DNA: TGCGCCAGCAGCCCAGTTCCGGGGAGCAATCAGCCCCAGCATTTT.

The rearrangement links TRBV6-1 to TRBJ1-1; unclear D gene. Germline lookup yields CDR1 MNHNS and CDR2 SASEGT. The V end lost 6 bases, the J end lost 3 bases, and 11 bases lay between the germline ends. The CDR3 has 13 amino acids. CDR3 DNA sequence: TGTGCCAGCAGCGAGACCCGGGACACTGAAGCTTTCTTT. The encoded protein is CASSETRDTEAFF.

The gene calls are TRBV7-9 and TRBJ1-1; D gene ambiguous. Deletions cut 6 bases from V and 1 base from J, with 6 bases between. CDR3 length equals 12 residues. Per the germline V gene, CDR1 is SEHNR and CDR2 is FQNEAQ (reference sequence). CDR3 DNA: TGTGCCAGCAGTGACTCGAACACTGAAGCTTTCTTT. Its translation: CASSDSNTEAFF.

The J gene is TRBJ1-4, the V gene TRBV6-1; 8 positions agree with TRBD1. V lost 6 bases to trimming and J lost 6 bases; unmatched junction nucleotides: 6. Germline V gene lookup returns CDR1 MNHNS and CDR2 SASEGT. This CDR3 is 14 amino acids long. The CDR3 loop reads CASRLGQGYEKLFF. As DNA, the CDR3 is TGTGCCAGCAGATTAGGACAGGGATATGAAAAACTGTTTTTT.

The chain recombines TRBV6-1 with TRBJ2-7; D is undetermined. Trimming stripped 5 bases from V and 4 bases from J, with 9 bases between. Germline CDR1 is MNHNS and CDR2 is SASEGT. This CDR3 is built from 12 residues. CDR3 bases: TGTGCCAGCAGTTCTCAGCGATACGAGCAGTACTTC. Translation: CASSSQRYEQYF.

The rearrangement links TRBV5-6 to TRBJ2-7; 7 nucleotides align to TRBD2. The CDR3 contains 15 residues. The germline gives CDR1 SGHDT, CDR2 YYEEEE. The ends lost 7 bases at V and 1 base at J; junction bases unmatched: 11. The CDR3 bases are TGTGCCAGCGGAACCATATGGGAGGGTTCCTACGAGCAGTACTTC. This sequence encodes CASGTIWEGSYEQYF.

The chain joins TRBV7-9 to TRBJ1-4, with D unresolved. The CDR3 covers 12 residues. Trimming cost V 1 base and J 14 bases, with 11 bases left between them. Germline CDR1 reads SEHNR; CDR2 reads FQNEAQ (reference sequence). CDR3: CASSLVRHPLFF. The CDR3 DNA reads as TGTGCCAGCAGCTTAGTTCGACACCCGCTGTTTTTT.

This clone appeared once. The chain has TRBV4-1 and TRBJ1-2; D uncertain. This CDR3 has 16 residues. V was cut by 0 bases and J by 3 bases, with 14 bases left in between. Looked up from germline, CDR1 is MGHRA and CDR2 is YSYEKL. CDR3 sequence: CASSQDRTATYYGYTF. The CDR3 DNA reads TGCGCCAGCAGCCAAGATCGAACAGCGACCTACTATGGCTACACCTTC.

V usage is TRBV29-1 and J usage is TRBJ2-3; 13 bases fit TRBD2. Germline V CDR1 and CDR2: SQVTM, ANQGSEA. There are 15 residues in the CDR3. The J segment lost 0 bases and the V segment lost 5 bases, leaving 2 bases of the junction unmatched. CDR3: CSVWTSGGSTDTQYF. DNA for the CDR3: TGCAGCGTTTGGACTAGCGGGGGTAGCACAGATACGCAGTATTTT.

The chain carries TRBV11-2 and TRBJ1-2; D is unresolved. This CDR3 is built from 13 residues. V lost 5 bases and J lost 4, with 11 bases in between. The germline gives CDR1 SGHAT, CDR2 FQNNGV. The CDR3 DNA reads TGTGCCAGCAGCGCCCAAAGACTCTATGGCTACACCTTC. Translating it yields CASSAQRLYGYTF.